This TCR beta chain stems from a study of shared clonotypes between healthy human individuals (dated by TCRdb to about 2020). About the investigation overall: Two women and a few men aged 18 to 49 years were included in the cohort. Blood TCR repertoires of about 5 healthy adults were deeply sequenced to estimate repertoire size and the extent of clonotype sharing between individuals. Libraries were prepared and TCR repertoires were sequenced by different laboratories using diverse techniques, in order to increase sequencing depth and limit assay-specific biases. Leukapheresis yielded between about 0.85 and 10 billion PBMCs per donor. For each donor, three plates each were used for CD4 naive and CD4 memory, two plates were used for CD8 naive, and one plate was used for CD8 memory. Results and caveats for the whole study, not just this receptor: Even with the large sequencing depth, rarefaction of the sorted-subset datasets indicated that sequencing was incomplete. Naive subsets generally had larger estimated clonotype richness than memory subsets did. Across a few donors, about 5% of naive CD4, roughly 3.8% of naive CD8, approximately 2.5% of memory CD4, and under 0.45% of memory CD8 clonotypes were shared. Sampling was restricted to blood, and TCR repertoires in tissues likely differ from the TCR repertoires found in blood. Based on pairwise subsampling, the degree of clonotype sharing among donors was expected to be affected by sequencing depth. Because the study included only a small number of donors, the genetic and exposure-history diversity represented was limited. Compared with non-shared clonotypes, clonotypes shared by all four sorted-subset donors had higher generation probabilities.

TCR CDR3 regions were amplified from genomic DNA by multiplex PCR using the deep immunoSEQ assay. Genomic DNA extracted from each cell subset was distributed evenly over all wells of several immunoSEQ 96-well plates, and each plate served as one replicate. For sorted subsets, 200 ng of genomic DNA, equivalent to 25,000 to 35,000 T cell genomes, went into each replicate PCR. The purified libraries were quantified using a Qubit 3.0 fluorometer, sized with a Bioanalyzer 2100, and then quantified again using the KAPA Library Quantification kit. Every immunoSEQ 96-well plate was sequenced on a dedicated single-read 150-cycle Illumina NextSeq 550 flow cell. Regarding the original processing steps: Because the immunoSEQ output held only junctional sequences and lacked quality scores, the filtering could not match the filtering applied to full-length reads. Sequences were annotated with PyIR, a Python wrapper for IgBLAST v1.9, using IMGT germline references to assign V/J genes and CDR3. Any read was removed if the V/J assignment was weak (E-value above 1e-6), the CDR3 was missing, or the read contained stop codons, out-of-frame junctions, or ambiguous translated residues. V3J clonotypes were defined as sequences sharing an identical inferred V gene, J gene, and CDR3 amino acid sequence. To compute the percentage overlap between repertoires, the number of shared unique clonotypes was divided by the size of the smaller repertoire. Repertoire richness was assessed with RTK rarefaction, the Chao1 estimator, and Recon v2.1 estimates of unobserved clonotypes. Generation probabilities for all TCRbeta clonotypes obtained by the gDNA method from a handful of donors were computed using OLGA. The source is immuneACCESS, and TCRdb retained only in-frame sequences with V and J called. Part of the clones is not carried over; for the studies checked, unresolved V genes explain less than half of this, and the remainder is unexplained. D and trimming come from the DNA, and the V and J calls and clone size come from that table. Recorded for this sample are over a million clones; around 82% of them occurred a single time. More than 0.45% of the sample belongs to the ten largest clones.

Healthy HIV-negative adults with no recently reported acute infections or vaccinations were included as donors. Every donor was a Caucasian adult residing in Nashville, Tennessee, USA. CD4+ T cells were enriched through magnetic negative selection, after which naive cells were positively selected on CD45RA and the remaining negative fraction served as the memory subset. Blood was collected by leukapheresis, and PBMCs were isolated by Ficoll-Histopaque density gradient centrifugation and then cryopreserved in liquid nitrogen vapor phase. Purity and quantity of every magnetically sorted T cell population were checked by analytical flow cytometry. Genomic DNA was isolated from each sorted fraction and quantified by UV absorbance on a Nanodrop 2000c. Of note for this clone: The specificity of this receptor is unknown. It has no much larger one-base neighbor in the sample; base qualities were not kept.

V drops 1 base and J drops 1 base, leaving 11 bases in between. Via the germline V gene (reference sequence), CDR1 is GTSNPN and CDR2 SVGIG. The CDR3 starts with the cysteine, ends with the phenylalanine, and has 15 residues. Only the CDR3 portion is preserved as DNA: 45 bases, with reading frame beginning at the first base. The V and J genes are TRBV30 and TRBJ1-5, with TRBD1 as a weak D call on 6 bases. The sequencing sample was made of memory CD4+ T cells from PBMCs. What the cell subset or site label conveys for this sample: CD45RA-negative fraction. The clonotype comes from a man aged 18 to 30 in good health. Some clones in this sample may be carry-over from other donors' samples. For the CDR3, the sequence is CAWSAYRESNQPQHF. Here is the DNA: TGTGCCTGGAGTGCTTACAGGGAAAGCAATCAGCCCCAGCATTTT.